This record concerns one TCR beta chain sequence. Original processing methods: Estimates of nucleated cell counts were drawn from the amplification of reference gene primers. TCRdb's table, derived via immunoSEQ multiplex PCR, lists solely in-frame clones and lacks some. That table furnishes V, J and clone size, whereas the DNA furnished D and trimming. In the table there are approximately 190,000 clones, about 85% of which are singletons. These data belong to a study of blood T cell repertoires in COVID-19. Germline CDR1 is MNHEY and CDR2 is SVGAGI. V lost 9 bases to trimming and J lost 1 base; unmatched junction nucleotides: 7. The CDR3 contains 14 residues.

The TCR originated in a man in his sixties with active or convalescent COVID-19. This rearrangement joins TRBV6-5 to TRBJ2-3; TRBD1 agrees at 7 bases. The sample taken for sequencing was peripheral blood. The CDR3 sequence is CASQQGLRTDTQYF. The CDR3 DNA is TGTGCCAGTCAACAGGGGCTCCGCACAGATACGCAGTATTTT.